This TCR beta chain emerged from a study of blood T cells in healthy people across ages (dated by TCRdb to the mid-2010s). Regarding the complete study: In model experiments, roughly one uniquely barcoded TCR beta cDNA molecule per two T cells was captured by template switching. The study measured age-related changes in TCR beta repertoire diversity using deep sequencing normalized with unique cDNA molecular identifiers. The donors were split into four age groups: young (average around 15 years), middle-aged (nearly 40), aged (more than 60) and long-lived (under 85). To avoid experimental bias, donors of different ages were distributed randomly across sequencing lanes. The study analyzed two additional independent replicas of 1 million unique cDNA reads from the same blood draw for two donors, one aged 18 to 29 and one aged 80 or older. General study outcomes and caveats: Observed TCR beta diversity correlated strongly with the percentage of naive T cells measured by flow cytometry. Compared with the aged group, more naive CD4+ T cells, fewer expanded clones and increased TCR diversity were shown by the long-lived group, suggesting age selection. Observed TCR beta diversity per million T cells fell roughly linearly with age, and a significant reduction was already apparent by age around 40. Total diversity estimates from one million sequenced T cells were considered lower bounds and underestimates. Since profiling was done on bulk unsorted PBMCs, naive and antigen-experienced compartments could not be conclusively compared. Donor CMV infection status was unknown, potentially confounding age-related changes in expanded clonotypes.

CDR3 length: 12 amino acids, cysteine to phenylalanine. The CDR3 DNA has 36 bases and is translated from base 1. Here V drops 6 bases and J drops 5 bases, and the junction holds 6 bases not matched to any gene. CDR1 and CDR2 are drawn from the germline V gene (reference sequence): DFQATT, SNEGSKA. Donors were around 37 systemically healthy Caucasian individuals from Russia aged roughly 6 to 90 years. Approximately 10 milliliters of peripheral blood were collected from each donor into EDTA-treated Vacutainer tubes. Ficoll-Paque density-gradient centrifugation was used to isolate PBMCs, with at least 6.5 million obtained per sample. Total RNA was extracted from PBMCs with Trizol reagent, with at least 6 micrograms obtained per sample. Naive CD45RAhigh/CD27high T cell percentages were measured by flow cytometry on a PBMC aliquot from every donor. The library was produced with 5' RACE. Reads for this sample came from an Illumina HiSeq 2500. The second PCR ran for roughly 6 to 11 cycles and used a J-beta primer mix along with a sample-barcoded 5' primer. A template-switch 5' adaptor carrying 12 random nucleotides introduced a unique molecular identifier onto each TCR beta cDNA molecule. Each sample yielded at least 2.5 million CDR3-containing paired-end reads. First-strand cDNA synthesis was performed from all RNA using the Mint cDNA synthesis kit, with priming by a TRBC-specific oligonucleotide. Following uracil-DNA glycosylase treatment, all cDNA underwent a first 18-cycle PCR with the universal primers M1SS and BC2_uni_R. The authors' pipeline ran thus. Normalization of each sample was performed by random selection of 1 million high-quality reads, each carrying a distinct molecular identifier. Reads with shared molecular identifiers were discarded instead of being binned into consensus sequences. MiTCR, set to a Q25 quality threshold and the strictest error-elimination algorithm, was used for CDR3 identification, clonotype clustering and error correction. Lower-bound total TCR beta diversity was estimated with a nonparametric unseen species model using Euler transformation. TCRdb cleaned the public reads at Q25 with fastp, built clones with MiXCR and kept in-frame beta chains. Each entry is one CDR3 protein sequence, shown with its most common DNA and genes. These V and J calls derive from TCRdb rather than the authors' analysis. The table for this sample lists about 640,000 distinct CDR3 sequences; about 28% of them were counted only once. The ten largest clones represent 15% to 19% of the sample.

This clonotype was observed a few times. The clone's antigen remains unknown. Base quality data are lacking; no much larger clone is found one base away. The TCR was taken from a woman older than 75 in good health. The chain is encoded by TRBV20-1 joined to TRBJ1-1, and 7 junction bases match TRBD1. The sequenced sample was blood. The DNA sequence follows: TGCAGTGCCACCACAGGGGAAACTGAAGCTTTCTTT. This codes for CSATTGETEAFF.